Listed below are T cell receptor beta chains from one sample, sequenced in a study of T-cell memory formation after mild COVID-19. TCRdb itself ran the 5' RACE reads through MiXCR, one entry per CDR3 protein. The repertoire has roughly 62,000 distinct CDR3 sequences, approximately 9% of them found once; the top ten carry around 1.1%. Sequencing was performed on PBMCs or a T cell subset sorted from them (not recorded which). These receptors were collected from a man younger than 30 who had mild COVID-19 (a few samples of this study predate the infection). Cell type and time point are not known. Each CDR3 is given with its conserved first and last residue. Fields, in order: CDR3 DNA, CDR3 protein, V gene, clone size, D gene, J gene. The D gene is left open where the match is weak. Clone size is shown for a subset of rows, as once, few, many or a class of expanded clone.

TGTGCCAGCAGCTTAGAAAGGCAGGGAGAGACCCAGTACTTC,CASSLERQGETQYF,TRBV11-2,few,-,TRBJ2-5
TGTGCCAGCAGCTTTGGGGGCGGATCCGGGGAGCTGTTTTTT,CASSFGGGSGELFF,TRBV7-2,many,-,TRBJ2-2
TGTGCCAGCAGCTCACTAGCGGGGAACTACGAGCAGTACTTC,CASSSLAGNYEQYF,TRBV5-4,many,TRBD2,TRBJ2-7
TGTGCCAGCAGTTTTCGGGGACAAGAGACCCAGTACTTC,CASSFRGQETQYF,TRBV12-3/TRBV12-4,many,-,TRBJ2-5
TGCGCCAGCAGCTTGAATGGGGGCAGGGACACTGAAGCTTTCTTT,CASSLNGGRDTEAFF,TRBV5-1,-,-,TRBJ1-1
TGCGCCAGCAGCTTGGGGGACATCTTCTCGCGGGGCTACACCTTC,CASSLGDIFSRGYTF,TRBV5-1,-,-,TRBJ1-2
TGTGCCAGCAGCCGTTCCGGACTCGGACAGGGGGCAGGAGGCTACACCTTC,CASSRSGLGQGAGGYTF,TRBV3-1,-,TRBD1,TRBJ1-2
TGTGCCAGCAGCTCGTCCCTCAAGCGGGCCCAAGAGACCCAGTACTTC,CASSSSLKRAQETQYF,TRBV7-2,few,-,TRBJ2-5
TGTGCCAGCAGCGCCCGGGAGGGGGCGCGGGATGGCTACACCTTC,CASSAREGARDGYTF,TRBV7-2,few,TRBD1,TRBJ1-2
TGCAGCGTTCGAGCAGGGGATAGCTACGAGCAGTACTTC,CSVRAGDSYEQYF,TRBV29-1,many,-,TRBJ2-7
TGTGCCTGGAGTGTCGCACGTACTCCAGGAGGAGAAAAACTGTTTTTT,CAWSVARTPGGEKLFF,TRBV30,few,-,TRBJ1-4
TGCAGTGTTCGGGACCCACGACGAAACAATGAGCAGTTCTTC,CSVRDPRRNNEQFF,TRBV20-1,-,-,TRBJ2-1
TGCGCCAGCAGCTTGGACAGGGAACTGAGCGAGCAGTACTTC,CASSLDRELSEQYF,TRBV5-1,few,-,TRBJ2-7
TGCGCCAGCAGCCGGGACAGGGAAAACATTCAGTACTTC,CASSRDRENIQYF,TRBV4-3,-,TRBD1,TRBJ2-4
TGTGCCAGCAGCGCCCGACAGGACGACCGTTTTACAATGAGGTCGGTGCAGTTCTTC,CASSARQDDRFTMRSVQFF,TRBV7-9,many,-,TRBJ2-1
TGTGCCAGCAGTCCAACCCCCGGGGGCCTCTACGAGCAGTACTTC,CASSPTPGGLYEQYF,TRBV6-2/TRBV6-3,few,-,TRBJ2-7
TGTGCCAGCTCACCAGGGTTCGATGAGCAGTTCTTC,CASSPGFDEQFF,TRBV18,few,-,TRBJ2-1
TGTGCCAGCAGCGGGAGAGTAAACTATGGCTACACCTTC,CASSGRVNYGYTF,TRBV9,-,-,TRBJ1-2
TGCGCCAGCAGCTTGACCCGGGAGCTGTTTTTT,CASSLTRELFF,TRBV5-1,few,-,TRBJ2-2
TGTGCCAGCAGCAGACGACAATCCCGAAACTATGGCTACACCTTC,CASSRRQSRNYGYTF,TRBV6-2/TRBV6-3,-,-,TRBJ1-2
TGTGCCAGCAGCTTAGTGGGGTCACCCCTCCACTTT,CASSLVGSPLHF,TRBV7-2,-,-,TRBJ1-6
TGCGCCAGCAGCTTAGACATCGGGGATGAAAAACTGTTTTTT,CASSLDIGDEKLFF,TRBV5-1,few,-,TRBJ1-4
TGCGCCAGCAGCCAAATGTTCGGGGCAGGGGGCGGGGAGCTGTTTTTT,CASSQMFGAGGGELFF,TRBV4-3,-,TRBD1,TRBJ2-2
TGTGCCAGCAGAATACAGGGTCACACCGGGGAGCTGTTTTTT,CASRIQGHTGELFF,TRBV25-1,-,-,TRBJ2-2
TGTGCCAGCAGCTTAGCAGGGATGTCGGGAGGCTACACCTTC,CASSLAGMSGGYTF,TRBV7-2,-,-,TRBJ1-2
TGTGCCAGCAGCCCGGGGTCTAGCGGGGCAACCTACGAGCAGTACTTC,CASSPGSSGATYEQYF,TRBV11-2,few,TRBD2,TRBJ2-7
TGTGCCAGCAGTTACTCGCGACCGAGCGGGGAGCTGTTTTTT,CASSYSRPSGELFF,TRBV6-5,few,-,TRBJ2-2
TGTGCCAGCAGCCCTTGGACAGGGAACACCGGGGAGCTGTTTTTT,CASSPWTGNTGELFF,TRBV7-2,-,TRBD1,TRBJ2-2
TGCAGCGTTGGGGACAGGGGAGCGTACGAGCAGTACTTC,CSVGDRGAYEQYF,TRBV29-1,-,TRBD1,TRBJ2-7
TGTGCCAGCAGCTTAATACTAGGACAGGGGGTTTTCAATGAGCAGTTCTTC,CASSLILGQGVFNEQFF,TRBV7-2,many,TRBD1,TRBJ2-1
TGTGCCAGCAGCCGCCCCTCAGGGGGCACTCAGCCCCAGCATTTT,CASSRPSGGTQPQHF,TRBV11-3,-,TRBD1,TRBJ1-5
TGCGCCAGCAGGCGGGACAGGGGGGGCTACACCTTC,CASRRDRGGYTF,TRBV4-1,few,TRBD1,TRBJ1-2
TGTGCCAGCAATCCGACAGGGGTCCAGCCCCAGCATTTT,CASNPTGVQPQHF,TRBV6-6,-,TRBD1,TRBJ1-5
TGTGCCAGCAGCTTGCGGAGAATGGGAGATACGCAGTATTTT,CASSLRRMGDTQYF,TRBV7-2,few,-,TRBJ2-3
TGCAGTGCTATGCGGGAAAAACTGTTTTTT,CSAMREKLFF,TRBV20-1,-,-,TRBJ1-4
TGTGCCAGCAGCACCCTGGCCGGGACTGATTACGAGCAGTACTTC,CASSTLAGTDYEQYF,TRBV11-2,-,-,TRBJ2-7
TGTGCCAGCAGCTTAGGGGGGGCCCGCACAGATACGCAGTATTTT,CASSLGGARTDTQYF,TRBV11-2,many,-,TRBJ2-3
TGCGCCAGCAGCTTGGAGGGACCCTTCGATGGCTACACCTTC,CASSLEGPFDGYTF,TRBV5-1,few,-,TRBJ1-2
TGCAGTGCTAGGGGACAGCCCCAAGAGACCCAGTACTTC,CSARGQPQETQYF,TRBV20-1,many,TRBD1,TRBJ2-5
TGCGCCAGCAGCCAGAGCGGGGTTGGGGTTTATGAGCAGTTCTTC,CASSQSGVGVYEQFF,TRBV5-1,few,TRBD2,TRBJ2-1